This record covers a single T cell receptor beta chain. The CDR3 runs to 13 residues. Germline V gene lookup returns CDR1 MDHEN and CDR2 SYDVKM. Trimming took 6 bases from V and 6 from J; bases not matched to a gene: 5. The record originates from a study of blood T cell repertoires in COVID-19. Study background: Samples taken during acute and convalescent COVID-19 were collected in the United States, Italy and Spain.

The method was immunoSEQ multiplex PCR; TCRdb's version includes in-frame clones alone and lacks a portion of them. Of roughly 100,000 clones in the sample, about four fifths were seen once. The sample consisted of peripheral blood. The J gene is TRBJ1-2, the V gene TRBV28; TRBD1 aligns across 9 bases. This TCR was recovered from a woman of 80 years or more with acute or convalescent COVID-19. The CDR3 region has the DNA TGTGCCAGCAGGGGGACAGGGTCAGATGGCTACACCTTC. This codes for CASRGTGSDGYTF.